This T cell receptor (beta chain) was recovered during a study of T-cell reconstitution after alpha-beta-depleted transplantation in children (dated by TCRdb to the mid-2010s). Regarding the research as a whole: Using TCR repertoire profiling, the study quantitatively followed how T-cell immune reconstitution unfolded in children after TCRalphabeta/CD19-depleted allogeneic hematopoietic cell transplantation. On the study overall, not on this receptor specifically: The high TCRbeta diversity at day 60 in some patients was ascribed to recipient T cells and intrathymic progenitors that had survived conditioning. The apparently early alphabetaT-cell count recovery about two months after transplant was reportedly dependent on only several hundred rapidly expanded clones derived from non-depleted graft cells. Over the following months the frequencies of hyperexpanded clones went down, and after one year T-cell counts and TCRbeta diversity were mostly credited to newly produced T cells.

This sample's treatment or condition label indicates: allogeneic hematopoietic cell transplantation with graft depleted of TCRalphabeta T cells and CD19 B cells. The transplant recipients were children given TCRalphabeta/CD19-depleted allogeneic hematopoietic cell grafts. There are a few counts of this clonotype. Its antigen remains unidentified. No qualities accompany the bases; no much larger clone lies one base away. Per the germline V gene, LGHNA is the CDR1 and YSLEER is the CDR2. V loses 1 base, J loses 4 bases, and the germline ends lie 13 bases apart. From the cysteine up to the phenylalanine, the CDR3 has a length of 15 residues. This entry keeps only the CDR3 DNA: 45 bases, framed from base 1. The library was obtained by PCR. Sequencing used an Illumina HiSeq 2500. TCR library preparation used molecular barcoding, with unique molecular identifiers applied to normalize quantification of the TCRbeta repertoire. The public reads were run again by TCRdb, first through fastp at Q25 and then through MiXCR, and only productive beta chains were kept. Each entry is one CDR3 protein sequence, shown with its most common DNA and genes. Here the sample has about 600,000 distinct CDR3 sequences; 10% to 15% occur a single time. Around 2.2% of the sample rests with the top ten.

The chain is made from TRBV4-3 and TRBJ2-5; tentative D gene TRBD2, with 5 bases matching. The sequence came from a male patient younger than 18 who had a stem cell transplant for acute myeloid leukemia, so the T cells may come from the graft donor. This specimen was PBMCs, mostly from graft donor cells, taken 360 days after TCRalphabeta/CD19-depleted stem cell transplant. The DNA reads TGCGCCAGCAGCCAAGGGAGGAGTCGTTTAGAGACCCAGTACTTC. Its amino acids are CASSQGRSRLETQYF.